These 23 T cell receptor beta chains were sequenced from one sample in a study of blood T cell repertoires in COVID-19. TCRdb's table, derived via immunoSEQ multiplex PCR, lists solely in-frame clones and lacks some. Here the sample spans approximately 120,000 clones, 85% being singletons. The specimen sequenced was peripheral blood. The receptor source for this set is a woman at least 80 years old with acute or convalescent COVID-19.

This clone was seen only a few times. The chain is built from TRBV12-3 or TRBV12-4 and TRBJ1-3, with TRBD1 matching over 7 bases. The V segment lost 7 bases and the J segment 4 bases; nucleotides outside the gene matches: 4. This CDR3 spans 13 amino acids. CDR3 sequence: CASTLGQGNTIYF. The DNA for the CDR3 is TGTGCCAGCACCCTGGGACAGGGAAACACCATATATTTT.

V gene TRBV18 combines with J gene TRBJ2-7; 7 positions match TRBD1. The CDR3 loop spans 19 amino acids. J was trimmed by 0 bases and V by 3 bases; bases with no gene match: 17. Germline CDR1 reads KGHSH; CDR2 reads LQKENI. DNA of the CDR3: TGTGCCAGCTCACCTGCTCCTAGGGGGCCCCAGGACCTCTCCTACGAGCAGTACTTC. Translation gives CASSPAPRGPQDLSYEQYF.

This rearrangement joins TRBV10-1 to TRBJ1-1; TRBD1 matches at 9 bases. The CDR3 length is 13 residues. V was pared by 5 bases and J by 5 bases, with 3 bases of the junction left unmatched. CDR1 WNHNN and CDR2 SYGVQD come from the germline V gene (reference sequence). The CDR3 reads CASSPGTGTEAFF. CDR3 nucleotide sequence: TGCGCCAGCAGTCCCGGGACAGGGACTGAAGCTTTCTTT.

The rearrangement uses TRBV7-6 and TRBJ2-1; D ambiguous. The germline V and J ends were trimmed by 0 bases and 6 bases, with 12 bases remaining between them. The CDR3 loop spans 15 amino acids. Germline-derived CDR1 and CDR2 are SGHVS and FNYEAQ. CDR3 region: CASSLAFVESNEQFF. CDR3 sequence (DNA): TGTGCCAGCAGCTTAGCCTTCGTTGAGTCCAATGAGCAGTTCTTC. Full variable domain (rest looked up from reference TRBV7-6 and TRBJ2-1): GAGVSQSPRYKVTKRGQDVALRCDPISGHVSLYWYRQALGQGPEFLTYFNYEAQQDKSGLPNDRFSAERPEGSISTLTIQRTEQRDSAMYRCASSLAFVESNEQFFGPGTRLTVL.

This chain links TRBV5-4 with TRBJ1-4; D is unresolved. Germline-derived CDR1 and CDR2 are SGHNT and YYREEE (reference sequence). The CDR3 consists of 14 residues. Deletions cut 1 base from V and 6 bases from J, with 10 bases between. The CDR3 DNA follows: TGTGCCAGCAGCTTGAGTACGGTGGATGAAAAACTGTTTTTT. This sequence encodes CASSLSTVDEKLFF.

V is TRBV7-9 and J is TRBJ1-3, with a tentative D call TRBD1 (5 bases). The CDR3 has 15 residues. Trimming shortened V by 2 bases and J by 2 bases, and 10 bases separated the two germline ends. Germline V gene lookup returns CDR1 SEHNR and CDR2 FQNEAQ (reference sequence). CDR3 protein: CASSLRQGTGNTIYF. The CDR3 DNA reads TGTGCCAGCAGCTTACGGCAGGGAACTGGAAACACCATATATTTT.

The CDR3 region has the DNA TGCAGCGTTACCATCAGAGGGCCCGGCTACACCTTC. It translates to CSVTIRGPGYTF. This chain joins TRBV29-1 and TRBJ1-2, with D hard to call. Germline V gene data show CDR1 as SQVTM and CDR2 as ANQGSEA. CDR3 size: 12 residues. V lost 5 bases, J lost 8 bases, and 15 bases lay in between.

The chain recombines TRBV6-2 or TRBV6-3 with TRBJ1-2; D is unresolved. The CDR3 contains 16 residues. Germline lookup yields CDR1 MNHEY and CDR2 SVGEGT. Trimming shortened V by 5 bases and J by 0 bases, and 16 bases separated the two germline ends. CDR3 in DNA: TGTGCCAGCAGTCGCGGTACACGGGAAGCTAACTATGGCTACACCTTC. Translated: CASSRGTREANYGYTF.

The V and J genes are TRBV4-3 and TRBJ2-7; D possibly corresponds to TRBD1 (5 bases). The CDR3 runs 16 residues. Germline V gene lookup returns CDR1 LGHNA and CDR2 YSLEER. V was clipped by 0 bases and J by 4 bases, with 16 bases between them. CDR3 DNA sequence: TGCGCCAGCAGCCAAGATGGGGCAGGGTCTGGGTACGAGCAGTACTTC. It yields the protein CASSQDGAGSGYEQYF.

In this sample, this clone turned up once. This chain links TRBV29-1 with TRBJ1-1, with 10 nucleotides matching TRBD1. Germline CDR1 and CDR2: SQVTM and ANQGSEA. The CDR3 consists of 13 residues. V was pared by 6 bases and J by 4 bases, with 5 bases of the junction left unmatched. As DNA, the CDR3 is TGCAGCGTCGTCCGGACAGGGGGCACTGAAGCTTTCTTT. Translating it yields CSVVRTGGTEAFF.

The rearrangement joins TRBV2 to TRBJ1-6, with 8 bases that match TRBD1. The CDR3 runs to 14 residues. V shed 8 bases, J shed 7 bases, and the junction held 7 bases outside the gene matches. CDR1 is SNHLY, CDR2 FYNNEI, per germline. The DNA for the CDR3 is TGTGCCAGCGGTGGACAGGGCAAAAATTCACCCCTCCACTTT. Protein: CASGGQGKNSPLHF.

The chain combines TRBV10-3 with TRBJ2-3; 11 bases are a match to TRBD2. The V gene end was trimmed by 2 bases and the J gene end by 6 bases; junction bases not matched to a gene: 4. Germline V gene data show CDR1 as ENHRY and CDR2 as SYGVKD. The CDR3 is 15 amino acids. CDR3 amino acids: CAISEPSGGRDTQYF. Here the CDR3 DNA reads TGTGCCATCAGTGAGCCTAGCGGGGGGCGGGATACGCAGTATTTT.

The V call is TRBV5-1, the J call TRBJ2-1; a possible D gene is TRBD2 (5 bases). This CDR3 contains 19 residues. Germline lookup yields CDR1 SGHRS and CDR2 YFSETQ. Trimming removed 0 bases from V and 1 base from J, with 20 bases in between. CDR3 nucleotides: TGCGCCAGCAGCTTGGGCTCTTCCAGGCTAGCCCTATCCTACAATGAGCAGTTCTTC. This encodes CASSLGSSRLALSYNEQFF.

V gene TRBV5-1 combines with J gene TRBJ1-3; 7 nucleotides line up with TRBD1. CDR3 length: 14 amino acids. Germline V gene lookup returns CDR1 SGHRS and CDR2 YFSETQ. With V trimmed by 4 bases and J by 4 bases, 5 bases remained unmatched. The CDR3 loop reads CASSPGGQGNTIYF. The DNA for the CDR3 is TGCGCCAGCAGCCCAGGGGGACAGGGAAACACCATATATTTT.

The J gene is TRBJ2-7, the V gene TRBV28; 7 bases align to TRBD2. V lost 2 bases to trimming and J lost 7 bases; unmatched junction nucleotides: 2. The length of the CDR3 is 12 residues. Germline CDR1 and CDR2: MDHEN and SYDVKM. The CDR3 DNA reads TGTGCCAGCAGTTTAAAGGGAGGGGAGCAGTACGTC. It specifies CASSLKGGEQYV.

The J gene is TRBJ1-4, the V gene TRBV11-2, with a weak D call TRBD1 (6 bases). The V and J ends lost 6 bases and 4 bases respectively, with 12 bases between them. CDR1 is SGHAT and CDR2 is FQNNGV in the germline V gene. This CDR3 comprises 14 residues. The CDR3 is CASRRAGVNEKLFF. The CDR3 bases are TGTGCCAGCAGACGGGCAGGGGTTAATGAAAAACTGTTTTTT.

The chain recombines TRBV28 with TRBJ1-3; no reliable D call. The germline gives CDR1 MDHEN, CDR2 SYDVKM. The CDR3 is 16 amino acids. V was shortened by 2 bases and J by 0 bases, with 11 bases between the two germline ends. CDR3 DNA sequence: TGTGCCAGCAGTTTAAGAAAACTTCTCTCTGGAAACACCATATATTTT. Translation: CASSLRKLLSGNTIYF. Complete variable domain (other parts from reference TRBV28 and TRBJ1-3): DVKVTQSSRYLVKRTGEKVFLECVQDMDHENMFWYRQDPGLGLRLIYFSYDVKMKEKGDIPEGYSVSREKKERFSLILESASTNQTSMYLCASSLRKLLSGNTIYFGEGSWLTVV.

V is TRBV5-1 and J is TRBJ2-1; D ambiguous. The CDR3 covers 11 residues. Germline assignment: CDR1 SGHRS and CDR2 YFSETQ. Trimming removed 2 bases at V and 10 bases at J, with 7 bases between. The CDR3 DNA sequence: TGCGCCAGCAGCTTCGGTGTAGAGCAGTTCTTC. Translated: CASSFGVEQFF.

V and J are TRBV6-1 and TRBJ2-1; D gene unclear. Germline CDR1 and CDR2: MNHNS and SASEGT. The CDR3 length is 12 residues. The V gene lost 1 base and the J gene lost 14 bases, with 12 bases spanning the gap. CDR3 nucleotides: TGTGCCAGCAGTGAAGAACCCCCTATAGAGTTCTTC. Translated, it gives CASSEEPPIEFF.

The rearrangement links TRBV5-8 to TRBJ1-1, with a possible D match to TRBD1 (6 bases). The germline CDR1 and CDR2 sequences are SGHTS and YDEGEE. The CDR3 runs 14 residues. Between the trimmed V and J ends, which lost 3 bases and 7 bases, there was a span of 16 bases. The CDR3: CASSYLGTPLEAFF. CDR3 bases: TGTGCCAGCAGCTACCTGGGGACACCACTTGAAGCTTTCTTT.

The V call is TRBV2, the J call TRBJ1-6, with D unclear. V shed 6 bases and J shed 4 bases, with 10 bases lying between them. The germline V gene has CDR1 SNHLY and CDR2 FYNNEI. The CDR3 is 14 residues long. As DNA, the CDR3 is TGTGCCAGCAGGACCGGGAGTTATAATTCACCCCTCCACTTT. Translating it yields CASRTGSYNSPLHF. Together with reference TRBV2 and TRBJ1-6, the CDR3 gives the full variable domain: EPEVTQTPSHQVTQMGQEVILRCVPISNHLYFYWYRQILGQKVEFLVSFYNNEISEKSEIFDDQFSVERPDGSNFTLKIRSTKLEDSAMYFCASRTGSYNSPLHFGNGTRLTVT.

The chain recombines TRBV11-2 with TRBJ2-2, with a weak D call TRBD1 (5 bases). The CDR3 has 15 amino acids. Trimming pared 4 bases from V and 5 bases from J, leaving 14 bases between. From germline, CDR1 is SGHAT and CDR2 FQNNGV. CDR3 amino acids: CASSSGMKGTGELFF. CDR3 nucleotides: TGTGCCAGCAGCTCTGGAATGAAGGGGACCGGGGAGCTGTTTTTT.

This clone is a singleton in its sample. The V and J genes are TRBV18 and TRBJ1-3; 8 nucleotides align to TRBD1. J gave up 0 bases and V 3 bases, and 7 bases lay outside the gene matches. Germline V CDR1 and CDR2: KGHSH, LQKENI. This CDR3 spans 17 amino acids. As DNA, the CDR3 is TGTGCCAGCTCACCGAACCGGGACAGGCTCTCTGGAAACACCATATATTTT. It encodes CASSPNRDRLSGNTIYF.